Listed here are 8 T cell receptor beta chains from one sample, sequenced in a study of regulatory T cells in long-lasting Graves disease. Arm-PCR with iRepertoire HTBI primers amplified the CDR3 regions for these TCR beta libraries. From the multiplex PCR reads, TCRdb called clonotypes with MiXCR, one entry per CDR3 protein. The sample comprises 530,000 or so distinct CDR3 sequences, 15% to 20% of which are singletons, and about 12% rests with the top ten. Stated time point: newly diagnosed GD, antithyroid drugs for less than 3 months. PBMC-derived RNA was used for the TCR library. This sample also appeared in a second study, on T cells in Graves' hyperthyroidism and ophthalmopathy.

Specimen: peripheral blood mononuclear cells (PBMCs), collected at new diagnosis, from a patient treated with antithyroid drugs. The receptor set was obtained from a man between 18 and 35 years old with Graves disease.

This clonotype was seen at least ten times. This chain connects TRBV6-2 or TRBV6-3 to TRBJ2-3; D possibly corresponds to TRBD2 (6 bases). The CDR3 has 16 amino acids. Looked up from germline, CDR1 is MNHEY and CDR2 is SVGEGT. V gave up 7 bases and J gave up 3 bases, with 20 bases separating them. CDR3 region: CASTIRRGGGTDTQYF. CDR3 coding DNA: TGTGCCAGCACCATCCGGAGGGGTGGGGGTACAGATACGCAGTATTTT.

Ten or more counts support this clonotype. The V call is TRBV10-1, the J call TRBJ1-5; 9 positions match TRBD1. Germline CDR1 and CDR2: WNHNN and SYGVQD (reference sequence). Trimming removed 3 bases from V and 4 bases from J; junction bases left unmatched: 4. The CDR3 contains 15 residues. Written as DNA, the CDR3 is TGCGCCAGCAGTGAAGCGGGACAGGGAAATCAGCCCCAGCATTTT. This encodes CASSEAGQGNQPQHF.

In its sample, this clonotype was seen many times. The chain has TRBV28 and TRBJ1-1, with no clear D. The ends were cut back, 6 bases at V and 10 bases at J, with 12 bases in the middle. Germline V gene sequence: CDR1 MDHEN, CDR2 SYDVKM. This CDR3 is built from 11 residues. CDR3 sequence: CASSSYQVAFF. CDR3 nucleotides: TGTGCCAGCAGCTCGTATCAAGTAGCTTTCTTT. The whole variable domain, remainder taken from reference TRBV28 and TRBJ1-1, is DVKVTQSSRYLVKRTGEKVFLECVQDMDHENMFWYRQDPGLGLRLIYFSYDVKMKEKGDIPEGYSVSREKKERFSLILESASTNQTSMYLCASSSYQVAFFGQGTRLTVV.

In this sample, this clonotype turned up many times. The genes are TRBV28 and TRBJ2-3, with 8 positions matching TRBD2. After removal of 1 base from V and 3 bases from J, the junction contained 9 bases not matched to a gene. The V gene's germline CDR1 is MDHEN and CDR2 SYDVKM. This CDR3 contains 17 residues. The CDR3 here is CASSLLGSGKGTDTQYF. Here the CDR3 DNA reads TGTGCCAGCAGTTTATTAGGTAGCGGGAAAGGTACAGATACGCAGTATTTT.

This clonotype has a count of ten or more. The chain couples TRBV12-3 or TRBV12-4 to TRBJ1-1; no reliable D call. V lost 5 bases and J 5 bases, leaving 21 bases between the germline ends. The CDR3 runs 16 residues. The CDR3 loop is CASSPLWYGVRTEAFF. CDR3 in DNA: TGTGCCAGCAGTCCGTTGTGGTACGGAGTTAGAACTGAAGCTTTCTTT.

This clonotype was detected many times. The chain is built from TRBV6-2 or TRBV6-3 and TRBJ2-3; TRBD2 agrees at 8 bases. From germline, CDR1 is MNHEY and CDR2 SVGEGT. The V gene end was trimmed by 5 bases and the J gene end by 5 bases; junction bases not matched to a gene: 12. The CDR3 has 16 residues. This chain's CDR3 is CASSRGAGGPGDTQYF. The CDR3 nucleotides read TGTGCCAGCAGTCGGGGCGCGGGAGGCCCCGGAGATACGCAGTATTTT.

This clonotype has a count of ten or more. Written as DNA, the CDR3 is TGCGCCAGCGCCGACAGTACCTACAATGAGCAGTTCTTC. This gives the protein CASADSTYNEQFF. The V gene is TRBV5-1, the J gene TRBJ2-1; possibly TRBD1 for D (5 bases). V was shortened by 7 bases and J by 2 bases, with 10 bases between the two germline ends. CDR1 is SGHRS and CDR2 is YFSETQ in the germline V gene. The CDR3 sequence is 13 residues long.

This clonotype turned up a few times. V is TRBV4-1 and J is TRBJ1-2, with 9 bases identical to TRBD1. CDR1 MGHRA and CDR2 YSYEKL come from the germline V gene. The CDR3 is made up of 16 amino acids. Losses at the gene ends were 0 bases for V and 6 bases for J; bases not matched to a gene: 8. The CDR3 DNA follows: TGCGCCAGCAGCCAAGAGGGGGGGACAGGGATCAATGGCTACACCTTC. This encodes CASSQEGGTGINGYTF.